Shown below are 10 T cell receptor beta chains from a single sample sequenced in a study of T-cell reconstitution after alpha-beta-depleted transplantation in children. Molecular barcoding with unique molecular identifiers was used for the TCRbeta library. TCRdb reprocessed the PCR reads with MiXCR, giving one entry per CDR3 protein. The sample comprises hundreds of thousands of distinct CDR3 sequences, under 20% of which are singletons, and less than 30% rests with the top ten. Sequences were derived from PBMCs, mostly from graft donor cells, sampled 360 days after TCRalphabeta/CD19-depleted stem cell transplant. Receptors were obtained from a boy younger than two who had a stem cell transplant for Wiskott-Aldrich syndrome, so the T cells may come from the graft donor.

CDR3 in amino acids: CASSFHPDLSLYEQYF. As DNA, the CDR3 is TGTGCCAGCAGTTTTCATCCAGACCTCTCTCTCTACGAGCAGTACTTC. The J gene is TRBJ2-7, the V gene TRBV12-3 or TRBV12-4; unclear D gene. Trimming removed 3 bases at V and 3 bases at J, with 18 bases between. CDR3 size: 16 residues.

V usage is TRBV18 and J usage is TRBJ2-5; D is uncertain. The germline gives CDR1 KGHSH, CDR2 LQKENI. This CDR3 is 15 amino acids long. The V and J ends lost 2 bases and 1 base respectively, with 11 bases between them. The CDR3 spells CASSPKRTVQETQYF. Here the CDR3 DNA reads TGTGCCAGCTCACCAAAAAGAACCGTCCAAGAGACCCAGTACTTC. Complete variable domain (other parts from reference TRBV18 and TRBJ2-5): NAGVMQNPRHLVRRRGQEARLRCSPMKGHSHVYWYRQLPEEGLKFMVYLQKENIIDESGMPKERFSAEFPKEGPSILRIQQVVRGDSAAYFCASSPKRTVQETQYFGPGTRLLVL.

This clonotype was observed a few times. This chain uses TRBV25-1 with TRBJ2-7; D uncertain. The V gene's germline CDR1 is MGHDK and CDR2 SYGVNS. With 6 bases removed from V and 5 bases from J, the gap between germline ends came to 14 bases. The CDR3 totals 13 residues. CDR3 sequence (DNA): TGTGCCAGCAGCTGGGCAGGTCGCCACGAGCAGTACTTC. Protein: CASSWAGRHEQYF.

CDR3 in amino acids: CASRGLAVYNEQFF. In nucleotides, the CDR3 is TGTGCCAGCAGAGGACTAGCAGTCTACAATGAGCAGTTCTTC. The V gene is TRBV12-3 or TRBV12-4, the J gene TRBJ2-1, with 8 bases fitting TRBD2. Trimming at V came to 6 bases and at J to 3 bases, leaving 4 bases not matched to a gene. The CDR3 is made up of 14 amino acids.

This clonotype was seen more than once but under ten times. V is TRBV6-4 and J is TRBJ2-1; 7 positions match TRBD2. The CDR3 spans 14 residues. Germline-derived CDR1 and CDR2 are MRHNA and SNTAGT. V trimming: 11 bases; J trimming: 0 bases; junction bases outside the gene matches: 7. For the CDR3, the DNA is TGTGCCGGATCGCGGGGGAGCTCCTACAATGAGCAGTTCTTC. Protein sequence: CAGSRGSSYNEQFF.

V usage is TRBV20-1 and J usage is TRBJ2-3; D may be TRBD2 (6 bases). The CDR3 sequence is 14 residues long. CDR1 and CDR2 (germline): DFQATT, SNEGSKA (reference sequence). The V and J ends lost 1 base and 1 base respectively, with 9 bases between them. The CDR3 DNA follows: TGCAGTGCTAGAGTGGGCGGGGGCACAGATACGCAGTATTTT. Translation: CSARVGGGTDTQYF.

This clonotype was counted many times. This chain joins TRBV12-3 or TRBV12-4 and TRBJ2-2, with 8 positions matching TRBD2. V was pared by 4 bases and J by 5 bases, with 3 bases of the junction left unmatched. The CDR3 sequence is 14 residues long. Here the CDR3 DNA reads TGTGCCAGCAGTTGGGGCGGGGGGACCGGGGAGCTGTTTTTT. Residues: CASSWGGGTGELFF.

This clonotype was counted only a few times. This sequence joins TRBV27 and TRBJ1-5; 8 nucleotides line up with TRBD1. The junction had 16 bases not matched to a gene; V was cut back by 6 bases and J by 3 bases. Germline-derived CDR1 and CDR2 are MNHEY and SMNVEV (reference sequence). This CDR3 contains 18 residues. This CDR3 is CASSGPSSGQAFNQPQHF. CDR3 in DNA: TGTGCCAGCAGCGGTCCTTCCTCGGGACAGGCGTTCAATCAGCCCCAGCATTTT.

The chain employs TRBV12-3 or TRBV12-4 and TRBJ1-6; maybe TRBD1 (6 bases). The V end lost 6 bases, the J end lost 10 bases, and 16 bases lay between the germline ends. The CDR3 spans 14 residues. The CDR3: CASSFSRGRSPLHF. CDR3 DNA sequence: TGTGCCAGCAGCTTCTCCAGGGGACGGTCACCCCTCCACTTT.

The sample holds a few counts of this clonotype. The chain carries TRBV5-1 and TRBJ2-7; D is unclear. The CDR3 is 11 amino acids. V was pared by 5 bases and J by 6 bases, with 9 bases between. Germline V CDR1 and CDR2: SGHRS, YFSETQ. The CDR3: CASSGVGEQYF. DNA of the CDR3: TGCGCCAGCAGTGGGGTGGGCGAGCAGTACTTC.